This is a list of T cell receptor beta chains from one sample in a study of shared clonotypes between healthy human individuals. Method: immunoSEQ multiplex PCR; TCRdb's copy keeps in-frame clones and lacks some. The table has more than 2 million clones, over 85% seen once. The sample taken for sequencing was naive CD8+ T cells from PBMCs. The source of these receptors is a man aged 18-30 years in good health. Some clones in this sample may be carry-over from other donors' samples. Each CDR3 is given with its conserved first and last residue. The D gene is left open where the match is weak. Clone size appears in some rows only: once, few, many, or a class for an expanded clone.

j_call: TRBJ2-7; v_call: TRBV5-1; d_call: .; clone_size: .; cdr3_nt: TGCGCCAGCAGCCGCAGAGGCTACGAGCAGTACTTC; cdr3_aa: CASSRRGYEQYF
j_call: TRBJ2-1; v_call: TRBV7-8; d_call: .; clone_size: .; cdr3_nt: TGTGCCAGCAGCTTATCTTTCGAGATCGGGACTGCAAGGGATGAGCAGTTCTTC; cdr3_aa: CASSLSFEIGTARDEQFF
j_call: TRBJ2-7; v_call: TRBV15; d_call: .; clone_size: .; cdr3_nt: TGTGCCACCAGCAGTCCCAGTAGCGAGCAGTACTTC; cdr3_aa: CATSSPSSEQYF
j_call: TRBJ2-2; v_call: TRBV29-1; d_call: TRBD2; clone_size: .; cdr3_nt: TGCAGTTCCGGGACTAGCGGGAGTGGAAGGGGGACCGGGGAGCTGTTTTTT; cdr3_aa: CSSGTSGSGRGTGELFF
j_call: TRBJ2-5; v_call: TRBV11-2; d_call: .; clone_size: .; cdr3_nt: TGTGCCAGCAGCTTAGATCAGAGGTTGGAGACCCAGTACTTC; cdr3_aa: CASSLDQRLETQYF
j_call: TRBJ2-5; v_call: TRBV4-3; d_call: TRBD2; clone_size: .; cdr3_nt: TGCGCCAGCCAGAAAGGGAGCGGGAGCTGGGAGACCCAGTACTTC; cdr3_aa: CASQKGSGSWETQYF
j_call: TRBJ2-7; v_call: TRBV29-1; d_call: .; clone_size: .; cdr3_nt: TGCAGCGTTGAAGGATTGGCAGGGACAAGAAGCTACGAGCAGTACTTC; cdr3_aa: CSVEGLAGTRSYEQYF
j_call: TRBJ1-1; v_call: TRBV10-1; d_call: .; clone_size: .; cdr3_nt: TGCGCCATCGCAAGAGACAGGTTGGGAGCTTTCTTT; cdr3_aa: CAIARDRLGAFF
j_call: TRBJ2-7; v_call: TRBV6-5; d_call: .; clone_size: .; cdr3_nt: TGTGCCAGCAGTCAGGCAGAGCGGTACGAGCAGTACTTC; cdr3_aa: CASSQAERYEQYF
j_call: TRBJ2-5; v_call: TRBV19; d_call: .; clone_size: .; cdr3_nt: TGTGCCAGTAGTATGGGAGAGACCCAGTACTTC; cdr3_aa: CASSMGETQYF
j_call: TRBJ1-5; v_call: TRBV4-2; d_call: .; clone_size: once; cdr3_nt: TGTGCCAGCAGCCAAGCGGGGACACTTAGCAATCAGCCCCAGCATTTT; cdr3_aa: CASSQAGTLSNQPQHF
j_call: TRBJ2-1; v_call: TRBV29-1; d_call: .; clone_size: .; cdr3_nt: TGCAGCGTTGAGGTCTCCTACAATGAGCAGTTCTTC; cdr3_aa: CSVEVSYNEQFF
j_call: TRBJ2-5; v_call: TRBV30; d_call: TRBD1; clone_size: .; cdr3_nt: TGTGCCTGGAGTGTAACGGGACAGGGGGTCTTATTGGACTTC; cdr3_aa: CAWSVTGQGVLLDF